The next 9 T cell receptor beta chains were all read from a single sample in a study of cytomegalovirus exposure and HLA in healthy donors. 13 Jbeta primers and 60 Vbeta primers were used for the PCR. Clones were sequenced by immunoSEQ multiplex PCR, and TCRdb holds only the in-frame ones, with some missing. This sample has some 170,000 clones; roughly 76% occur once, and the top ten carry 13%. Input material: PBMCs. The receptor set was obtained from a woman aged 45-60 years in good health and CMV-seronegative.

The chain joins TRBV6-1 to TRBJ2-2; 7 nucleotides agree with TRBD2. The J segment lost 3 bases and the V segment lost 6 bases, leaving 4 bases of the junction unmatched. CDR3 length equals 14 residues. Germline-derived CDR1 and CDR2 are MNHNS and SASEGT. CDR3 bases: TGTGCCAGCAGCCCTAGCGGATACACCGGGGAGCTGTTTTTT. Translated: CASSPSGYTGELFF.

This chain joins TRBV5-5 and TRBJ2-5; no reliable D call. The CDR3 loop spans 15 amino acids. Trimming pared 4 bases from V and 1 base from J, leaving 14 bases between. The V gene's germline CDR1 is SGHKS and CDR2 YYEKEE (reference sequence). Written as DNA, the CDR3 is TGTGCCAGCAGCGTGGGCGGTCAGTCCCAAGAGACCCAGTACTTC. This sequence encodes CASSVGGQSQETQYF.

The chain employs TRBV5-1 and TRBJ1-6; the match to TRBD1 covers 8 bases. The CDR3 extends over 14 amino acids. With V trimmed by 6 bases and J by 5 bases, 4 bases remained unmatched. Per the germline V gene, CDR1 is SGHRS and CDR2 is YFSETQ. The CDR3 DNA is TGCGCCAGCACCCTGACAGGGGATAATTCACCCCTCCACTTT. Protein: CASTLTGDNSPLHF. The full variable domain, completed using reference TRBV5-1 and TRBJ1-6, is KAGVTQTPRYLIKTRGQQVTLSCSPISGHRSVSWYQQTPGQGLQFLFEYFSETQRNKGNFPGRFSGRQFSNSRSEMNVSTLELGDSALYLCASTLTGDNSPLHFGNGTRLTVT.

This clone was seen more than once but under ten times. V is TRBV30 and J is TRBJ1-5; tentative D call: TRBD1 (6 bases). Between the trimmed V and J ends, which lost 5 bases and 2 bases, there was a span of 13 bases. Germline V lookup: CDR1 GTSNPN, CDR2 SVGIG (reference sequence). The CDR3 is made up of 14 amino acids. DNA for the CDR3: TGTGCCTGGGGGGGCAGGGGCGGCAATCAGCCCCAGCATTTT. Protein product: CAWGGRGGNQPQHF.

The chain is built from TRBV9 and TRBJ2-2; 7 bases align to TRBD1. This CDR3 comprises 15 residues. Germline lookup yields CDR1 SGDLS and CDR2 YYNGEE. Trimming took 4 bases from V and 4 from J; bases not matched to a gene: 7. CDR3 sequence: CASSLYDRVTGELFF. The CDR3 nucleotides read TGTGCCAGCAGCCTTTACGACAGGGTCACCGGGGAGCTGTTTTTT.

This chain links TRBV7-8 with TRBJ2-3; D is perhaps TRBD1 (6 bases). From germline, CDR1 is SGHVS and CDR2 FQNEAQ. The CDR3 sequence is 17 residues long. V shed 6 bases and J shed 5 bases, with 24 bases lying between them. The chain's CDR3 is CASSLSPHRVGLDTQYF. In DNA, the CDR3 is TGTGCCAGCAGTCTCTCCCCGCACAGGGTTGGTTTAGATACGCAGTATTTT.

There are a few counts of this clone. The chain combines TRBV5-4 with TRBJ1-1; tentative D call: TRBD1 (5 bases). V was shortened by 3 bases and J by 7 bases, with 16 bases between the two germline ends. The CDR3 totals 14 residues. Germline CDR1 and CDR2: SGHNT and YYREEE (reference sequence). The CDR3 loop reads CASSSAGGYGEAFF. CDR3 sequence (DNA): TGTGCCAGCAGCTCGGCCGGGGGGTACGGTGAAGCTTTCTTT.

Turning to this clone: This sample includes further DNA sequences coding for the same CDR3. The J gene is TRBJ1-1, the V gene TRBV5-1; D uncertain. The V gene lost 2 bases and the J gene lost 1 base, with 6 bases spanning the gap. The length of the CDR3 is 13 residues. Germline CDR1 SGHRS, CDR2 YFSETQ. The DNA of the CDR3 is TGCGCCAGCAGCTTAGGAGGGAACACTGAAGCTTTCTTT. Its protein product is CASSLGGNTEAFF. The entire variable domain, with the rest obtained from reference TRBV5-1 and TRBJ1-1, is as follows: KAGVTQTPRYLIKTRGQQVTLSCSPISGHRSVSWYQQTPGQGLQFLFEYFSETQRNKGNFPGRFSGRQFSNSRSEMNVSTLELGDSALYLCASSLGGNTEAFFGQGTRLTVV.

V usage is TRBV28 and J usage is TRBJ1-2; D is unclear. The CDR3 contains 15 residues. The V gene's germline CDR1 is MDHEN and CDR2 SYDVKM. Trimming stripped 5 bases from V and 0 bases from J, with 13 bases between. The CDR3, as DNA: TGTGCCAGCAGTCCATCCGGCGGGGCTAACTATGGCTACACCTTC. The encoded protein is CASSPSGGANYGYTF.